A few counts support the clone carrying this T cell receptor beta chain. Generated by immunoSEQ multiplex PCR, the TCRdb table keeps only in-frame clones and is missing some. This table holds around 76,000 clones, 80% to 95% found once. These data are taken from a study of resident and recirculating memory T cells in vitiligo. Study-wide background: Each patient gave two lesional and two nonlesional epidermal shave biopsies, plus PBMCs. The samples were homogenized without cell sorting before genomic DNA extraction.

This CDR3 has 16 amino acids. V was clipped by 1 base and J by 1 base; unmatched bases: 4. The germline V gene encodes CDR1 LNHDA and CDR2 SQIVND (reference sequence). The gene calls are TRBV19 and TRBJ1-5; 7 bases are shared with TRBD1. Sequencing was performed on blood. The TCR comes from a male donor with vitiligo. The CDR3 DNA is TGTGCCAGTAGTATAGTGACAGGGAGGAGCAATCAGCCCCAGCATTTT. Translating it yields CASSIVTGRSNQPQHF.